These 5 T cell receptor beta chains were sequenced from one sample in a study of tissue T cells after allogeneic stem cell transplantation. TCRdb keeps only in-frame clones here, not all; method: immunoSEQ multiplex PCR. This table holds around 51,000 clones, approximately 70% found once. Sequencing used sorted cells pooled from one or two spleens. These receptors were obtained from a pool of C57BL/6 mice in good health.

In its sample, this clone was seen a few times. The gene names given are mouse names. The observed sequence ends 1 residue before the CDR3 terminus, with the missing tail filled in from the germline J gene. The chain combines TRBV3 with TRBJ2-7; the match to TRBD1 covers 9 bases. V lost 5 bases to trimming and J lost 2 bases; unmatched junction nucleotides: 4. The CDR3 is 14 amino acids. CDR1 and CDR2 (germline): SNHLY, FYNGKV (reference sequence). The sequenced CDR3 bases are TGTGCCAGCAGCCCCGGACAGGGGCCCTATGAACAGTAC. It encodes CASSPGQGPYEQY. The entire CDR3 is CASSPGQGPYEQYF.

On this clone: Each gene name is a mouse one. The CDR3 DNA, read in part, is TGTGCCAGCAGTCTTGGGGGATTTTCTGGAAATACGCTCTAT. It is translated as CASSLGGFSGNTLY. Given in full, the CDR3 is CASSLGGFSGNTLYF. The V and J genes are TRBV26 and TRBJ1-3; D may be TRBD1 (5 bases). Coverage ceases 1 residue before the CDR3 finishes, and the germline J gene fills in the end. V lost 3 bases, J lost 0 bases, and 9 bases lay in between. Germline values: CDR1 KGHPV, CDR2 FQNQEV (reference sequence). There are 15 residues in the CDR3.

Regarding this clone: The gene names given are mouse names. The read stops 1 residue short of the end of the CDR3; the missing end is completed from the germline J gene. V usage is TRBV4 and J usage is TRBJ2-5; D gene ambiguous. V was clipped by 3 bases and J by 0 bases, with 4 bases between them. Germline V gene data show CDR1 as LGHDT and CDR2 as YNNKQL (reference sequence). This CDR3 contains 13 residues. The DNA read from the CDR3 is TGTGCCAGCAGCTACAATAACCAAGACACCCAGTAC. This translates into CASSYNNQDTQY. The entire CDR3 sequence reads CASSYNNQDTQYF.

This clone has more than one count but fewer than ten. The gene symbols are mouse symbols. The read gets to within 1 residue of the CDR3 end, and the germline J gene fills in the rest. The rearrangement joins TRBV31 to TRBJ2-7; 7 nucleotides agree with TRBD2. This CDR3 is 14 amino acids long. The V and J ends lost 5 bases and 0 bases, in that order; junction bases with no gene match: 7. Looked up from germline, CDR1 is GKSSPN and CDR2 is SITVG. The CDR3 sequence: CAWGSGGSSYEQYF. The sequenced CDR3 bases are TGTGCCTGGGGCTCGGGGGGGAGCTCCTATGAACAGTAC.

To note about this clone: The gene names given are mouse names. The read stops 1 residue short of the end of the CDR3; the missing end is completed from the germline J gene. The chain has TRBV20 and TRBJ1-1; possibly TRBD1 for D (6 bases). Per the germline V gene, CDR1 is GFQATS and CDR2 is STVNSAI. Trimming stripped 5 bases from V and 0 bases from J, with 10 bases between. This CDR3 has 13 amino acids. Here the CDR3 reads CGAAGQPNTEVFF. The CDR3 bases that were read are TGTGGTGCTGCGGGACAACCAAACACAGAAGTCTTC.